This TCR beta chain was sequenced for a study of T cell responses to AZD1222 COVID-19 vaccine. Study background: Second-dose intervals near 4 or 12 weeks were combined.

Details on this clone: What it binds is unknown.

The germline gives CDR1 SNHLY, CDR2 FYNNEI. V lost 0 bases, J lost 6 bases, and 9 bases lay in between. There are 14 residues in the CDR3. Broader study findings: Breadth and depth of Spike-specific TCRs rose after two AZD1222 doses. Females made up more of the donors, who were largely white British, and clonal diversity may have come out too low. Repertoire sampling was restricted to post-peak T cell response timepoints.

Produced via immunoSEQ multiplex PCR; TCRdb's table is partial and in-frame only. The table shows 95,000 to 150,000 clones, with around 94% occurring only once. The receptor was isolated from an adult in good health. The chain carries TRBV2 and TRBJ1-5; no clear D. Sequencing used peripheral blood, obtained on day 0 of AZD1222 vaccination. The DNA of the CDR3 is TGTGCCAGCAGTGAAGCGTTCGGGAGTCAGCCCCAGCATTTT. Translation gives CASSEAFGSQPQHF.